This T cell receptor (beta chain) was sequenced during a study of PD-L1 blockade in urothelial cancer. At the level of the study: Median T cell yield from blood was 130,000 to 150,000.

Time point described: pretreatment peripheral blood. Points from the study as a whole: Below-median pretreatment blood TCR clonality was a predictor of better survival.

This clone has more than one count but fewer than ten. Its specificity is not known. Templates that were synthetic TCR analogs were spiked into each PCR. Assay used: immunoSEQ multiplex PCR; TCRdb lists only in-frame clones, some missing. Found here are nearly 45,000 clones, approximately 91% of them singletons; the top ten hold more than 20%. Germline loops: CDR1 SGHTA, CDR2 FQGTGA. V was shortened by 2 bases and J by 1 base, with 13 bases between the two germline ends. The CDR3 length is 16 residues. This chain uses TRBV7-3 with TRBJ2-3, with a tentative D call TRBD2 (6 bases). The sequence was obtained from a donor aged 40 or older with urothelial cancer. The sequences come from PBMCs, collected around atezolizumab (anti-PD-L1) treatment. The CDR3 DNA reads as TGTGCCAGCAGCTTAGGGTTTAGCGGACGCACAGATACGCAGTATTTT. This translates into CASSLGFSGRTDTQYF.